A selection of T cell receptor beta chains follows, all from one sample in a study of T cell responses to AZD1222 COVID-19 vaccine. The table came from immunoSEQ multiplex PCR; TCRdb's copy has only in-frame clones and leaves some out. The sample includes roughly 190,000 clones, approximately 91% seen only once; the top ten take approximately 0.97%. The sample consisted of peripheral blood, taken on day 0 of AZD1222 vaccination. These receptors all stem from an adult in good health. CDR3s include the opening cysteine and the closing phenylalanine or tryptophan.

CDR3aa: CASSPEGSPYYEQFF
v_gene: TRBV9
j_gene: TRBJ2-1

CDR3aa: CASSPSPGTGDYGYTF
v_gene: TRBV3-1/TRBV3-2
j_gene: TRBJ1-2

CDR3aa: CASSQGTVLYF
v_gene: TRBV3-1/TRBV3-2
j_gene: TRBJ2-7

CDR3aa: CASSPTRNQPQHF
v_gene: TRBV18
j_gene: TRBJ1-5

CDR3aa: CASSSRTTNYGYTF
v_gene: TRBV7-9
j_gene: TRBJ1-2

CDR3aa: CASSLATGTSLRQFF
v_gene: TRBV11-2
j_gene: TRBJ2-1

CDR3aa: CASSPGGRDSNQPQHF
v_gene: TRBV28
j_gene: TRBJ1-5

CDR3aa: CASSTGGANYGYTF
v_gene: TRBV27
j_gene: TRBJ1-2

CDR3aa: CASSPDNYNEQFF
v_gene: TRBV9
j_gene: TRBJ2-1

CDR3aa: CASRASGARSNEQFF
v_gene: TRBV5-1
j_gene: TRBJ2-1

CDR3aa: CASTEGVLGNTIYF
v_gene: TRBV19
j_gene: TRBJ1-3

CDR3aa: CASSIDTGRKNQPQHF
v_gene: TRBV19
j_gene: TRBJ1-5

CDR3aa: CVRSLVFGKHQETQYF
v_gene: TRBV7-5
j_gene: TRBJ2-5

CDR3aa: CASSQRLAGPNTGELFF
v_gene: TRBV4-1
j_gene: TRBJ2-2

CDR3aa: CASSAGEGYNEQFF
v_gene: TRBV19
j_gene: TRBJ2-1

CDR3aa: CASSLASGAKNIQYF
v_gene: TRBV7-9
j_gene: TRBJ2-4

CDR3aa: CASSLAGPLGNYEQFF
v_gene: TRBV5-1
j_gene: TRBJ2-1

CDR3aa: CAISGGQRGGHSETQYF
v_gene: TRBV10-3
j_gene: TRBJ2-5

CDR3aa: CASTKGSDEQYF
v_gene: TRBV12-3/TRBV12-4
j_gene: TRBJ2-7

CDR3aa: CASSDTGWDSPLHF
v_gene: TRBV2
j_gene: TRBJ1-6

CDR3aa: CASSFRPGVSNQPQHF
v_gene: TRBV7-6
j_gene: TRBJ1-5